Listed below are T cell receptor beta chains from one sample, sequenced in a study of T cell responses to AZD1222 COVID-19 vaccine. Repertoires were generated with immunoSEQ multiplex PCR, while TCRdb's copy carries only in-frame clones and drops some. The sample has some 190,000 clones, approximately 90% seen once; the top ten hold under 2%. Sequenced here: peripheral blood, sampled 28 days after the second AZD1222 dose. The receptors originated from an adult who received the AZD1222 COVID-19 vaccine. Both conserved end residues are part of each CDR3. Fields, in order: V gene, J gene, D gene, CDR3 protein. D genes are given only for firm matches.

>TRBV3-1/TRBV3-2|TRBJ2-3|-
CASSQGTDTQYF
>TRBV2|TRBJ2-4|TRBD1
CASSVDRGLNIQYF
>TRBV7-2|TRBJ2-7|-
CASSLVGTPTGEQYF
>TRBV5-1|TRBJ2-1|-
CASSPEVTGAYNEQFF
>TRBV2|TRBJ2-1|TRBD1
CASSEDGGQAHNEQFF
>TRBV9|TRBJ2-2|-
CASSALMGSITGELFF
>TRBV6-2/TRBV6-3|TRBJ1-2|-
CASSDEGRHQTINYGYTF
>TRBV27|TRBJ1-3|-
CASSFPVRNTIYF
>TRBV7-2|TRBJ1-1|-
CASSPYQHLPGGEAFF
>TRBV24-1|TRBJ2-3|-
CATSGQVHDTQYF
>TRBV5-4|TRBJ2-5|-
CASSIFYREETQYF
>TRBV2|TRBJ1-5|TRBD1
CASSGPGTGNNQPQHF
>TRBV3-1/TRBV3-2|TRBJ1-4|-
CASSQGPGATTLKVFF
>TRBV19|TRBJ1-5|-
CASNPGEEAGPQHF
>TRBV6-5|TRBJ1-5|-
CASRGQDRSNQPQHF
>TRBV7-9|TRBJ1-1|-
CASSFAQGGVTEAFF
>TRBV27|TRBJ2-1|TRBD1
CASSTTGTGIYNEQFF
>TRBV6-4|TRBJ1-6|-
CASSTDPNSPLHF
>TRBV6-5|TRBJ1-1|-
CASSYQRGTEAFF
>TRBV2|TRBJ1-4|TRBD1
CASSPGQGSATNEKLFF
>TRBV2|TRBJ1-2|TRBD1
CASRRRGTAFTRAYGYTF
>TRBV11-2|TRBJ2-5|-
CASSLRGASLRETQYF
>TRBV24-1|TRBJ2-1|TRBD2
CATSDSSSGNYNEQFF
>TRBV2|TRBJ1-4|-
CASSEAGSWTTNEKLFF
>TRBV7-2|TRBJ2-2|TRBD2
CASSSLAGGTGELFF